These 29 T cell receptor beta chains were sequenced from one sample in a study of shared clonotypes between healthy human individuals. Generated by immunoSEQ multiplex PCR, the TCRdb table keeps only in-frame clones and is missing some. The table lists roughly 2.2 million clones, more than 85% of them singletons. Material for sequencing was naive CD4+ T cells from PBMCs. Subset here: CD45RA+ positively selected. The origin of the receptors is a man younger than 35 in good health. Some clones in this sample may be carry-over from other donors' samples.

The chain employs TRBV7-6 and TRBJ2-3, with 11 bases that match TRBD2. V shed 4 bases, J shed 2 bases, and the junction held 5 bases outside the gene matches. CDR1 and CDR2 (germline): SGHVS, FNYEAQ. The CDR3 loop spans 16 amino acids. As DNA, the CDR3 is TGTGCCAGCAGCTATAGACTAGCGGGACCCACAGATACGCAGTATTTT. As protein: CASSYRLAGPTDTQYF.

The rearrangement links TRBV25-1 to TRBJ1-2; the match to TRBD1 covers 8 bases. The CDR3 has 16 amino acids. Germline CDR1 is MGHDK and CDR2 is SYGVNS. Trimming at V came to 4 bases and at J to 3 bases, leaving 10 bases not matched to a gene. CDR3 protein: CASSVDRGFGDYGYTF. CDR3 sequence (DNA): TGTGCCAGCAGTGTAGACAGGGGTTTCGGCGACTATGGCTACACCTTC.

This clone has a single count. The rearrangement uses TRBV2 and TRBJ2-7, with 9 bases identical to TRBD2. CDR1 SNHLY and CDR2 FYNNEI come from the germline V gene. This CDR3 has 14 residues. After removal of 2 bases from V and 4 bases from J, the junction contained 3 bases not matched to a gene. In nucleotides, the CDR3 is TGTGCCAGCAGTGAACTAGCGGGACCTTACGAGCAGTACTTC. Its translation is CASSELAGPYEQYF.

The chain has TRBV28 and TRBJ1-1; D unresolved. V lost 4 bases to trimming and J lost 0 bases, with 9 bases between them. The CDR3 contains 14 residues. Germline V gene data show CDR1 as MDHEN and CDR2 as SYDVKM. CDR3 loop: CASSSPRLNTEAFF. For the CDR3, the DNA is TGTGCCAGCAGTTCTCCGAGGTTGAACACTGAAGCTTTCTTT.

This CDR3 is CASSLNRRDYRGSYNEQFF. DNA of the CDR3: TGTGCCAGCAGTTTGAATCGACGTGATTACAGGGGCTCCTACAATGAGCAGTTCTTC. The V gene is TRBV27, the J gene TRBJ2-1, with 7 bases aligning to TRBD1. There are 19 residues in the CDR3. The ends lost 3 bases at V and 0 bases at J; junction bases unmatched: 14. Germline V CDR1 and CDR2: MNHEY, SMNVEV (reference sequence).

This rearrangement joins TRBV6-6 to TRBJ1-1; D is undetermined. Germline-derived CDR1 and CDR2 are MNHNY and SVGAGI (reference sequence). Trimming left V 0 bases short and J 0 bases short, with 11 bases between. The CDR3 totals 16 residues. CDR3 loop: CASSYSGRLMNTEAFF. CDR3 nucleotides: TGTGCCAGCAGTTACTCAGGGCGCCTAATGAACACTGAAGCTTTCTTT.

The J gene is TRBJ2-3, the V gene TRBV9; 9 bases fit TRBD2. CDR3 length: 16 amino acids. J gave up 4 bases and V 0 bases, and 6 bases lay outside the gene matches. CDR1 is SGDLS and CDR2 is YYNGEE in the germline V gene. This chain's CDR3 is CASSVGVAGEADTQYF. CDR3 bases: TGTGCCAGCAGCGTAGGGGTAGCGGGAGAAGCAGATACGCAGTATTTT.

The chain has TRBV29-1 and TRBJ2-7, with D perhaps matching TRBD2 (6 bases). Trimming stripped 4 bases from V and 2 bases from J, with 12 bases between. The CDR3 is 13 amino acids. The germline V gene has CDR1 SQVTM and CDR2 ANQGSEA. CDR3 sequence: CSVVRGVTYEQYF. The DNA for the CDR3 is TGCAGCGTTGTACGCGGGGTGACCTACGAGCAGTACTTC.

The rearrangement uses TRBV28 and TRBJ2-1; TRBD1 agrees at 7 bases. This CDR3 contains 13 residues. Germline V CDR1 and CDR2: MDHEN, SYDVKM. Unmatched junction bases numbered 9, after V lost 6 bases and J lost 10 bases. The CDR3 DNA sequence: TGTGCCAGCAGGAGAACAGGGGTCAGGGAGCAGTTCTTC. This gives the protein CASRRTGVREQFF.

CDR3 bases: TGTGCCAGCAGTGAAAGGCAGGAAGGCTACACCTTC. It encodes CASSERQEGYTF. The chain is built from TRBV6-1 and TRBJ1-2, with D unresolved. V lost 2 bases and J lost 8, with 9 bases in between. CDR3 length: 12 amino acids. The V gene's germline CDR1 is MNHNS and CDR2 SASEGT.

V and J are TRBV11-2 and TRBJ2-2; 9 bases map to TRBD2. V lost 0 bases, J lost 0 bases, and 5 bases stayed unmatched. Germline V gene data show CDR1 as SGHAT and CDR2 as FQNNGV. This CDR3 comprises 18 residues. This chain's CDR3 is CASSLDLAGNANTGELFF. CDR3 sequence (DNA): TGTGCCAGCAGCTTAGATCTAGCGGGAAACGCGAACACCGGGGAGCTGTTTTTT.

This clone was observed a few times. V is TRBV4-1 and J is TRBJ1-5; D is unclear. The CDR3 covers 14 residues. The V end lost 0 bases, the J end lost 5 bases, and 8 bases lay between the germline ends. The germline V gene encodes CDR1 MGHRA and CDR2 YSYEKL. This CDR3 is CASSQDRPDQPQHF. CDR3 nucleotide sequence: TGCGCCAGCAGCCAAGACCGCCCGGATCAGCCCCAGCATTTT.

This chain joins TRBV5-1 and TRBJ2-3; D possibly corresponds to TRBD1 (6 bases). Trimming pared 0 bases from V and 3 bases from J, leaving 11 bases between. The CDR3 extends over 15 amino acids. Germline values: CDR1 SGHRS, CDR2 YFSETQ. The CDR3 here is CASSLEGQPTDTQYF. The CDR3 region has the DNA TGCGCCAGCAGCTTGGAAGGACAGCCGACAGATACGCAGTATTTT.

V and J are TRBV29-1 and TRBJ2-5; tentatively, D is TRBD1 (6 bases). The V gene's germline CDR1 is SQVTM and CDR2 ANQGSEA. Trimming took 3 bases from V and 5 from J, leaving 16 bases between them. The CDR3 is 14 amino acids. CDR3 sequence reads: CSVELGAPGETQYF. The CDR3 coding sequence is TGCAGCGTTGAGTTGGGGGCGCCCGGGGAGACCCAGTACTTC.

The CDR3 sequence: CASSLMTYFSGANVLTF. Here the CDR3 DNA reads TGTGCCAGCAGCTTAATGACATATTTCTCTGGGGCCAACGTCCTGACTTTC. V and J are TRBV5-5 and TRBJ2-6; unclear D gene. In germline, CDR1 is SGHKS, CDR2 YYEKEE (reference sequence). The CDR3 has 17 residues. V was pared by 2 bases and J by 0 bases, with 12 bases between.

This chain joins TRBV18 and TRBJ2-1, with TRBD1 matching 7 bases. V lost 1 base, J lost 8 bases, and 8 bases stayed unmatched. This CDR3 contains 15 residues. The V gene's germline CDR1 is KGHSH and CDR2 LQKENI. Here the CDR3 reads CASSPRLTGFDEQFF. Written as DNA, the CDR3 is TGTGCCAGCTCACCACGTCTGACAGGGTTCGATGAGCAGTTCTTC.

V is TRBV5-1 and J is TRBJ2-5; 9 positions agree with TRBD2. J gave up 10 bases and V 4 bases, and 11 bases lay outside the gene matches. Germline-derived CDR1 and CDR2 are SGHRS and YFSETQ. The CDR3 loop spans 14 amino acids. This chain's CDR3 is CASSRGLASGDQYF. The CDR3 DNA reads as TGCGCCAGCAGCAGGGGACTAGCTAGCGGGGACCAGTACTTC.

In this sample, this clone turned up a few times. The rearrangement uses TRBV6-1 and TRBJ2-3; 7 positions agree with TRBD1. The CDR3 has 15 residues. V trimming: 6 bases; J trimming: 1 base; junction bases outside the gene matches: 7. Germline CDR1 reads MNHNS; CDR2 reads SASEGT. The DNA for the CDR3 is TGTGCCAGCAGACTGACAGGGCGAGGCACAGATACGCAGTATTTT. This gives the protein CASRLTGRGTDTQYF.

A single count supports this clone. This chain uses TRBV5-4 with TRBJ2-1, with 7 nucleotides matching TRBD2. Germline-derived CDR1 and CDR2 are SGHNT and YYREEE (reference sequence). The CDR3 runs to 15 residues. J was trimmed by 3 bases and V by 1 base; bases with no gene match: 4. CDR3 amino acids: CASSLQLADYNEQFF. The CDR3 DNA sequence: TGTGCCAGCAGCTTGCAGCTAGCGGACTACAATGAGCAGTTCTTC.

The chain carries TRBV20-1 and TRBJ1-1; D not resolved. CDR3 length: 10 amino acids. The germline V gene has CDR1 DFQATT and CDR2 SNEGSKA (reference sequence). Trimming stripped 2 bases from V and 7 bases from J, with 5 bases between. The CDR3 nucleotides are TGCAGTGCTAGAATCAGTGAAGCTTTCTTT. Protein product: CSARISEAFF.

V is TRBV27 and J is TRBJ2-7; 7 bases map to TRBD1. Per germline, CDR1 MNHEY and CDR2 SMNVEV (reference sequence). This CDR3 has 14 residues. The trim removed 6 bases at V and 6 bases at J, leaving 11 bases unmatched. The CDR3 region is CASSPGTAASEQYF. As DNA, the CDR3 is TGTGCCAGCAGCCCTGGGACAGCAGCTAGCGAGCAGTACTTC.

This clone was seen once. The gene calls are TRBV10-3 and TRBJ2-1; 8 bases agree with TRBD2. This CDR3 has 12 amino acids. The V segment lost 6 bases and the J segment 5 bases; nucleotides outside the gene matches: 0. Germline V gene lookup returns CDR1 ENHRY and CDR2 SYGVKD. DNA for the CDR3: TGTGCCATCAGGGGACTAGACAATGAGCAGTTCTTC. Translating gives CAIRGLDNEQFF.

Concerning this clone itself: This sample also contains other DNA sequences that code for the same CDR3. The rearrangement joins TRBV18 to TRBJ2-5; D remains unclear. Trimming took off 3 bases at V and 5 bases at J, with 4 bases between the two ends. The CDR3 runs to 11 residues. From germline, CDR1 is KGHSH and CDR2 LQKENI. CDR3 protein: CASSPMETQYF. The CDR3 DNA follows: TGTGCCAGCTCACCGATGGAGACCCAGTACTTC.

This sequence joins TRBV28 and TRBJ2-1; the D gene is possibly TRBD2 (6 bases). The CDR3 covers 16 residues. Trimming pared 6 bases from V and 7 bases from J, leaving 22 bases between. Per the germline V gene, CDR1 is MDHEN and CDR2 is SYDVKM. This CDR3 reads CASSPHPGTAVNEQFF. The CDR3 region has the DNA TGTGCCAGCAGCCCTCACCCCGGGACTGCGGTGAATGAGCAGTTCTTC.

In the case of this clone: Mismatch with germline at one junction end may stem from a read error. This chain uses TRBV28 with TRBJ1-6, with 7 bases that match TRBD1. This CDR3 comprises 11 residues. From germline, CDR1 is MDHEN and CDR2 SYDVKM. The CDR3 loop is CASSLGDSPTF. The CDR3 DNA follows: TGTGCCAGCAGTCTGGGGGACAGTCCAACATTT.

V is TRBV10-3 and J is TRBJ2-7; D remains unclear. The CDR3 is made up of 12 amino acids. The germline V gene has CDR1 ENHRY and CDR2 SYGVKD. The germline V and J ends were trimmed by 6 bases and 7 bases, with 13 bases remaining between them. This CDR3 reads CAIRDTVGEQYF. CDR3 nucleotide sequence: TGTGCCATCAGAGACACTGTCGGGGAGCAGTACTTC.

The chain is built from TRBV19 and TRBJ2-7; 7 bases are shared with TRBD2. This CDR3 region has 18 residues. After removal of 1 base from V and 3 bases from J, the junction contained 15 bases not matched to a gene. CDR1 is LNHDA and CDR2 is SQIVND in the germline V gene (reference sequence). The CDR3 DNA reads as TGTGCCAGTAGTATAGCCCTTCGCTCTAGCGGAGGTTTCTACGAGCAGTACTTC. As protein: CASSIALRSSGGFYEQYF.

DNA for the CDR3: TGCAGTTCCGGTACAGGGGGAGGCTACACCTTC. Residues: CSSGTGGGYTF. The chain links TRBV20-1 to TRBJ1-2; the match to TRBD1 covers 8 bases. This CDR3 contains 11 residues. The ends lost 8 bases at V and 8 bases at J; junction bases unmatched: 7. CDR1 is DFQATT and CDR2 is SNEGSKA in the germline V gene (reference sequence).

CDR3 in amino acids: CASSGPSGADTQYF. In DNA, the CDR3 is TGCGCCAGCAGTGGGCCCTCAGGGGCAGATACGCAGTATTTT. The chain couples TRBV10-1 to TRBJ2-3, with D possibly matching TRBD1 (6 bases). CDR3 length: 14 amino acids. Trimming took off 4 bases at V and 4 bases at J, with 12 bases between the two ends. Germline assignment: CDR1 WNHNN and CDR2 SYGVQD (reference sequence).